Following are 20 T cell receptor beta chains from one sample sequenced in a study of cytomegalovirus exposure and HLA in healthy donors. TCRdb's table, derived via immunoSEQ multiplex PCR, lists solely in-frame clones and lacks some. This table holds under 250,000 clones, about nine tenths found once. The sequenced material came from PBMCs. These receptor sequences come from a woman under 30 in good health and CMV-seropositive.

The chain links TRBV27 to TRBJ1-1; D unresolved. The germline gives CDR1 MNHEY, CDR2 SMNVEV (reference sequence). Trimming took 0 bases from V and 0 from J, leaving 11 bases between them. The CDR3 has 16 amino acids. The CDR3 nucleotides read TGTGCCAGCAGTTTATCGGGAGTCCCAGTGAACACTGAAGCTTTCTTT. Translating gives CASSLSGVPVNTEAFF.

The gene calls are TRBV29-1 and TRBJ2-7, with 10 nucleotides matching TRBD1. Per germline, CDR1 SQVTM and CDR2 ANQGSEA. This CDR3 is 13 amino acids long. The ends lost 7 bases at V and 3 bases at J; junction bases unmatched: 6. CDR3 protein: CSALGQGFYEQYF. The CDR3 bases are TGCAGCGCCCTGGGACAGGGGTTCTACGAGCAGTACTTC.

This clone showed up just once. This chain connects TRBV9 to TRBJ2-7, with D tentatively TRBD2 (6 bases). V lost 4 bases to trimming and J lost 6 bases, with 17 bases between them. The length of the CDR3 is 14 residues. CDR1 is SGDLS and CDR2 is YYNGEE in the germline V gene. CDR3: CASSPRGLGGEQYF. For the CDR3, the DNA is TGTGCCAGCAGCCCCCGTGGACTGGGGGGCGAGCAGTACTTC.

This chain joins TRBV11-1 and TRBJ2-2; no clear D. The CDR3 totals 13 residues. Germline CDR1 reads SGHAT; CDR2 reads FQDESV (reference sequence). Between the trimmed V and J ends, which lost 5 bases and 8 bases, there was a span of 12 bases. The CDR3: CASSPGSMGELFF. DNA of the CDR3: TGTGCCAGCAGCCCCGGGTCTATGGGGGAGCTGTTTTTT.

The chain employs TRBV6-1 and TRBJ1-1; D gene uncertain. V was shortened by 1 base and J by 8 bases, with 8 bases between the two germline ends. The CDR3 has 12 amino acids. Germline V CDR1 and CDR2: MNHNS, SASEGT. The CDR3 sequence: CASSEGAREAFF. The CDR3 nucleotides are TGTGCCAGCAGTGAAGGGGCGCGAGAAGCTTTCTTT.

The chain has TRBV30 and TRBJ2-4; the D is unclear. This CDR3 is built from 15 residues. The germline V gene has CDR1 GTSNPN and CDR2 SVGIG (reference sequence). The V end lost 2 bases, the J end lost 0 bases, and 11 bases lay between the germline ends. CDR3 sequence (DNA): TGTGCCTGGAGTCCCGAGACAATAGCCAAAAACATTCAGTACTTC. As protein: CAWSPETIAKNIQYF.

The chain is built from TRBV5-8 and TRBJ2-1; a weak D match, TRBD2 (6 bases). The germline CDR1 and CDR2 sequences are SGHTS and YDEGEE. Trimming stripped 0 bases from V and 8 bases from J, with 12 bases between. The CDR3 spans 14 residues. The CDR3 reads CASSLALGGYEQFF. The CDR3 DNA is TGTGCCAGCAGCTTGGCCTTGGGGGGATATGAGCAGTTCTTC.

The chain uses TRBV25-1 and TRBJ2-3, with unresolved D. The V and J ends lost 3 bases and 5 bases respectively, with 15 bases between them. The CDR3 length is 15 residues. Germline CDR1 reads MGHDK; CDR2 reads SYGVNS. The CDR3 DNA reads as TGTGCCAGCAGTGAGTCCCTGCCCGGTCGAGATACGCAGTATTTT. Translation: CASSESLPGRDTQYF.

This clone was seen once. The chain has TRBV18 and TRBJ1-1; D is possibly TRBD1 (5 bases). CDR3 length equals 16 residues. V gave up 0 bases and J gave up 1 base, with 12 bases separating them. From germline, CDR1 is KGHSH and CDR2 LQKENI. The CDR3 DNA reads TGTGCCAGCTCACCACCCGGCGCCGACAGGAACACTGAAGCTTTCTTT. This encodes CASSPPGADRNTEAFF.

This rearrangement joins TRBV2 to TRBJ2-5; 7 nucleotides match TRBD1. The CDR3 totals 13 residues. Germline assignment: CDR1 SNHLY and CDR2 FYNNEI. J lost 5 bases, V lost 11 bases, and 11 bases had no gene match. The CDR3 region has the DNA TGTGCCGGTACTCGGGACAGAATGGAGACCCAGTACTTC. Protein sequence: CAGTRDRMETQYF.

The rearrangement joins TRBV2 to TRBJ1-5; possible D gene TRBD1, 5 bases. The V gene's germline CDR1 is SNHLY and CDR2 FYNNEI. CDR3 size: 13 residues. Deletions cut 8 bases from V and 10 bases from J, with 18 bases between. DNA of the CDR3: TGTGCCAGCGTCAGGGAGGGAGGGTTACCCCAGCATTTT. It yields the protein CASVREGGLPQHF.

The chain couples TRBV2 to TRBJ2-1, with 7 bases aligning to TRBD2. Germline loops: CDR1 SNHLY, CDR2 FYNNEI. The CDR3 loop spans 14 amino acids. The V and J ends lost 9 bases and 0 bases, in that order; junction bases with no gene match: 5. The chain's CDR3 is CARSREDSYNEQFF. The CDR3 DNA is TGTGCCAGATCCCGGGAGGACTCCTACAATGAGCAGTTCTTC.

This clone showed up just once. DNA for the CDR3: TGTGCCAGCAGGATTACAGGGATGGAGACCCAGTACTTC. It yields the protein CASRITGMETQYF. The V and J genes are TRBV6-5 and TRBJ2-5; a weak D match, TRBD1 (6 bases). The CDR3 loop spans 13 amino acids. Trimming took off 6 bases at V and 5 bases at J, with 13 bases between the two ends. Germline V CDR1 and CDR2: MNHEY, SVGAGI.

The chain combines TRBV28 with TRBJ2-3, with D possibly matching TRBD1 (6 bases). The germline CDR1 and CDR2 sequences are MDHEN and SYDVKM. Trimming left V 0 bases short and J 4 bases short, with 17 bases between. The CDR3 length is 17 residues. Here the CDR3 DNA reads TGTGCCAGCAGTTTATGGGCCAACCTCAGGGGTGCAGATACGCAGTATTTT. This sequence encodes CASSLWANLRGADTQYF. Supplemented by reference TRBV28 and TRBJ2-3, the full variable domain reads DVKVTQSSRYLVKRTGEKVFLECVQDMDHENMFWYRQDPGLGLRLIYFSYDVKMKEKGDIPEGYSVSREKKERFSLILESASTNQTSMYLCASSLWANLRGADTQYFGPGTRLTVL.

This rearrangement joins TRBV7-9 to TRBJ1-2, with a possible D match to TRBD1 (5 bases). This CDR3 has 12 residues. V shed 1 base and J shed 7 bases, with 7 bases lying between them. Germline values: CDR1 SEHNR, CDR2 FQNEAQ (reference sequence). The CDR3 spells CASSLVGGGYTF. In DNA, the CDR3 is TGTGCCAGCAGCTTAGTCGGGGGTGGCTACACCTTC.

The chain is built from TRBV4-1 and TRBJ2-2; D is unresolved. CDR1 and CDR2 (germline): MGHRA, YSYEKL. The CDR3 totals 17 residues. V lost 0 bases and J 1 base, leaving 12 bases between the germline ends. The DNA for the CDR3 is TGCGCCAGCAGCCAAGACTACCCCGGGTTGAACACCGGGGAGCTGTTTTTT. Residues: CASSQDYPGLNTGELFF.

This clone was observed once. The genes are TRBV27 and TRBJ2-1, with 12 bases matching TRBD2. V lost 5 bases and J lost 8; bases outside the gene matches: 10. The CDR3 covers 16 residues. Looked up from germline, CDR1 is MNHEY and CDR2 is SMNVEV (reference sequence). CDR3 protein: CASSSPRLAGGYEQFF. CDR3 nucleotide sequence: TGTGCCAGCAGTAGTCCTCGTCTAGCGGGAGGGTATGAGCAGTTCTTC.

The rearrangement links TRBV15 to TRBJ1-5; D gene ambiguous. V was clipped by 0 bases and J by 7 bases, with 13 bases between them. The CDR3 is 15 amino acids. Germline V gene lookup returns CDR1 LNHNV and CDR2 YYDKDF (reference sequence). The CDR3 reads CATSRDGGDWQPQHF. CDR3 DNA sequence: TGTGCCACCAGCAGAGATGGAGGTGATTGGCAGCCCCAGCATTTT.

The CDR3 spells CASSQGLTYNEQFF. In nucleotides, the CDR3 is TGTGCCAGCAGCCAAGGACTGACCTACAATGAGCAGTTCTTC. The rearrangement joins TRBV4-2 to TRBJ2-1, with D unclear. V lost 1 base, J lost 2 bases, and 6 bases lay in between. Germline V gives CDR1 LGHNA, CDR2 YNFKEQ. CDR3 length: 14 residues.

The V gene is TRBV6-1, the J gene TRBJ2-7; 8 bases are shared with TRBD1. There are 15 residues in the CDR3. Germline trimming cut 6 bases from V and 2 bases from J; bases unmatched to any gene: 9. The germline gives CDR1 MNHNS, CDR2 SASEGT. The CDR3 DNA reads TGTGCCAGCAGCGGACTTGGACAGGGCGCCTACGAGCAGTACTTC. Translating gives CASSGLGQGAYEQYF.